This TCR beta chain comes out of a study of Tregs in tolerant kidney transplant recipients. Study-wide results and caveats: Biological reproducibility was not directly addressed in this study.

On this clone itself: The antigen is undetermined.

V lost 1 base to trimming and J lost 3 bases, with 7 bases between them. This CDR3 contains 14 residues. Germline V gene data show CDR1 as SNHLY and CDR2 as FYNNEI. The repertoire was sequenced with immunoSEQ multiplex PCR; TCRdb's copy has only in-frame clones and lacks some. This sample has around 86,000 clones; 75% to 95% occur once, and the top ten carry around 1.5%. The nonmyeloablative bone marrow transplants came from related graft donors, with transient mixed chimerism. Unstimulated Tregs (CD4+CD25+CD127-) and CD4+CD25- non-Tregs were sorted from PBMCs. J is TRBJ2-1 and V is TRBV2, with TRBD1 as a possible D gene (5 bases). This TCR was recovered from a human patient who received a combined kidney and bone marrow transplant. Some T cells may arise from the graft donor. This sample comprised CD4+ T cells from blood (PBMCs), obtained 24 months after the transplant. The CDR3 DNA follows: TGTGCCAGCAGTGAAGTGACAGTCTACAATGAGCAGTTCTTC. Translating it yields CASSEVTVYNEQFF.